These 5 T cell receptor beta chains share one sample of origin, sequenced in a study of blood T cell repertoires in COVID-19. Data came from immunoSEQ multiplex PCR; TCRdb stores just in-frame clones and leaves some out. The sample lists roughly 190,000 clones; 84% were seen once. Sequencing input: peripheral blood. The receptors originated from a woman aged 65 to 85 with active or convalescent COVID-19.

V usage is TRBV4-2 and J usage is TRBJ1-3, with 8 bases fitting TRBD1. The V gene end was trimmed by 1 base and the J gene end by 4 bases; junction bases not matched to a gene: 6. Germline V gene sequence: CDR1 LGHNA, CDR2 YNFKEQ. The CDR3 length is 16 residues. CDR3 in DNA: TGTGCCAGCAGCCAAGGCAGGACAGGGCTGGGAAACACCATATATTTT. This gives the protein CASSQGRTGLGNTIYF.

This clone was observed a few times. CDR3 loop: CASGLGDSYTGELFF. CDR3 bases: TGTGCTAGTGGTTTGGGGGACAGTTACACCGGGGAGCTGTTTTTT. The J gene is TRBJ2-2, the V gene TRBV12-5; 7 bases match TRBD1. J was trimmed by 3 bases and V by 1 base; bases with no gene match: 2. CDR1 LGHNT and CDR2 FRNRAP come from the germline V gene. The CDR3 spans 15 residues.

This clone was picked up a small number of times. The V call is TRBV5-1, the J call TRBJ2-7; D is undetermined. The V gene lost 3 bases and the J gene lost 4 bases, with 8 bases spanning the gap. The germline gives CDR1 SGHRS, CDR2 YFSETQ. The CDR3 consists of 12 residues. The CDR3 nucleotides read TGCGCCAGCAGCTCCGACGGGTACGAGCAGTACTTC. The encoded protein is CASSSDGYEQYF.

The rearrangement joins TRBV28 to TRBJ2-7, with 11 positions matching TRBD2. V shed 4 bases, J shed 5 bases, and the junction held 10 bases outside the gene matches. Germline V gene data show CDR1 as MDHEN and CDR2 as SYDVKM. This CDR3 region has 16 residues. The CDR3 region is CASSSPLAGGFHEQYF. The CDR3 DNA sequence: TGTGCCAGCAGTTCCCCCCTAGCGGGAGGTTTCCACGAGCAGTACTTC.

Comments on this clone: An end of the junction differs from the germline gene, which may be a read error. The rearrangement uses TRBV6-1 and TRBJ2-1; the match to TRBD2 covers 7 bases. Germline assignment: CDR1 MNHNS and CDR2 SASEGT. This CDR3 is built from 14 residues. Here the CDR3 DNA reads TGTGCCAGCATTGAAGCGGGACTCTACAATGAGCAGTTCTTC. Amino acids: CASIEAGLYNEQFF.